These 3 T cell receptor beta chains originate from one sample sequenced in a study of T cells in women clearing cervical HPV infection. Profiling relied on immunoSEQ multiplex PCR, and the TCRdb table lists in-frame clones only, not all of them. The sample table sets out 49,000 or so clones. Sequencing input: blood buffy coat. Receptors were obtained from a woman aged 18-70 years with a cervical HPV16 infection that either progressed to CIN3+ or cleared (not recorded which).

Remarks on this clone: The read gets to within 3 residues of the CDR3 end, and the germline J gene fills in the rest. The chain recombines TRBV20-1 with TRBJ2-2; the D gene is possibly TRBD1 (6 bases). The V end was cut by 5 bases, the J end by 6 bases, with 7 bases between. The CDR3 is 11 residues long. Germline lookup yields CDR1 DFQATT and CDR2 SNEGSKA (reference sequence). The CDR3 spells CSAPGAGELFF. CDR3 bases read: TGCAGTGCTCCAGGGGCCGGGGAG.

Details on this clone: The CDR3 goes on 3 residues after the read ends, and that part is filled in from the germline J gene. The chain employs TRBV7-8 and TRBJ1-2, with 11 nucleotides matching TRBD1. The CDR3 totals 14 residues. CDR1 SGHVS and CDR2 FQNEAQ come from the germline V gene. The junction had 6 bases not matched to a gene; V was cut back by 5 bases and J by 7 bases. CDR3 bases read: TGTGCCAGCAGCCTCCGGGACAGGGGGTTTGGC. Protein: CASSLRDRGFG. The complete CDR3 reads CASSLRDRGFGYTF.

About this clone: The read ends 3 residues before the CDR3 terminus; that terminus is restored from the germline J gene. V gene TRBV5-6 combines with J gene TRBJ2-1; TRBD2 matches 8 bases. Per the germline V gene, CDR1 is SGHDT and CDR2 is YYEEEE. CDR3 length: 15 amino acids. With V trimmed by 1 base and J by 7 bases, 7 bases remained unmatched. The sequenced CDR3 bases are TGTGCCAGCAGCTTGTACGGGGGGGCCTCAAATGAG. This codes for CASSLYGGASNE. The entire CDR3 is CASSLYGGASNEQFF.